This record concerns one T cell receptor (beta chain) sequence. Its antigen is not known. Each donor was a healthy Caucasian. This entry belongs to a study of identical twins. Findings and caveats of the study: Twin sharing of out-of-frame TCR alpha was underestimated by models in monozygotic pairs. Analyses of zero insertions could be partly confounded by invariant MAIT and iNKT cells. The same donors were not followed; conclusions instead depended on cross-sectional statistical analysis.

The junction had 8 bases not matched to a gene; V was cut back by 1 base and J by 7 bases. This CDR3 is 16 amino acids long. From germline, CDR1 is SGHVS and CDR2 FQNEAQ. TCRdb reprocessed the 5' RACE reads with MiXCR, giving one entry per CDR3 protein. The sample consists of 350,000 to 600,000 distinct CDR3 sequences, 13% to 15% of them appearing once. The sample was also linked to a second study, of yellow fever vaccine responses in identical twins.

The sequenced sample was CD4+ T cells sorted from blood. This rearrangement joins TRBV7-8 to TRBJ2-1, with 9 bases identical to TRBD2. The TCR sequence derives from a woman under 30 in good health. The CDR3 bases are TGTGCCAGCAGCTTAGGTATGGCGGGAGGGCCAAATGAGCAGTTCTTC. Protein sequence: CASSLGMAGGPNEQFF.